This T cell receptor beta chain appears in the sequencing data of a study of T cell changes during pregnancy in multiple sclerosis. Generated by immunoSEQ multiplex PCR, the TCRdb table keeps only in-frame clones and is missing some. Of over 10,000 clones in the sample, 70% to 90% were seen once. Germline V gives CDR1 LNHDA, CDR2 SQIVND (reference sequence). This CDR3 comprises 16 residues. Trimming took 0 bases from V and 7 from J; bases not matched to a gene: 4. This material consisted of CD8+ T cells from peripheral blood mononuclear cells, taken in the second trimester of pregnancy. This TCR derives from a female donor in good health, enrolled as a control in a pregnancy study. The chain has TRBV19 and TRBJ2-1, with 12 bases that match TRBD2. This CDR3 is CASSIDPSGGGNEQFF. The CDR3 DNA sequence: TGTGCCAGTAGTATAGACCCTAGCGGGGGGGGGAATGAGCAGTTCTTC.